The 10 T cell receptor beta chains reported below all come from one sample, sequenced in a study of T-cell memory formation after mild COVID-19. TCRdb independently ran MiXCR on the 5' RACE reads; one entry per CDR3 protein. This table has about 610,000 distinct CDR3 sequences, around 16% appearing once. The material sequenced was PBMCs or a T cell subset sorted from them (not recorded which). The receptors were sampled from an adult woman who had mild COVID-19 (a few samples of this study predate the infection). Cell type and time point are not known.

In this sample, this clonotype turned up a few times. The chain recombines TRBV24-1 with TRBJ2-7, with D possibly TRBD2 on 6 matching bases. This CDR3 spans 15 amino acids. V was trimmed by 3 bases and J by 2 bases, leaving 13 bases between them. Germline V CDR1 and CDR2: KGHDR, SFDVKD. CDR3 in amino acids: CATSDAGTGTYEQYF. In DNA, the CDR3 is TGTGCCACCAGTGATGCCGGGACTGGAACCTACGAGCAGTACTTC.

The CDR3 loop reads CASKSSGELFF. CDR3 DNA sequence: TGTGCCAGCAAATCGTCCGGGGAGCTGTTTTTT. V and J are TRBV9 and TRBJ2-2; D not certain. This CDR3 has 11 amino acids. Germline CDR1 SGDLS, CDR2 YYNGEE. The V and J ends lost 6 bases and 6 bases respectively, with 6 bases between them.

This clonotype was counted at least ten times. CDR3 amino acids: CASSTLDRGKSEAFF. DNA of the CDR3: TGTGCCAGCAGTACCCTTGACAGGGGGAAGTCTGAAGCTTTCTTT. The V gene is TRBV6-5, the J gene TRBJ1-1, with 9 bases identical to TRBD1. The CDR3 consists of 15 residues. In germline, CDR1 is MNHEY, CDR2 SVGAGI. Trimming cost V 5 bases and J 6 bases; bases outside gene matches: 10.

In this sample, this clonotype turned up a few times. CDR3 amino acids: CASSHPYEQYF. The DNA for the CDR3 is TGCGCCAGCAGCCACCCCTACGAGCAGTACTTC. The rearrangement uses TRBV4-3 and TRBJ2-7; D ambiguous. Trimming left V 3 bases short and J 2 bases short, with 2 bases between. Germline-derived CDR1 and CDR2 are LGHNA and YSLEER. CDR3 length equals 11 residues.

This clonotype was observed a handful of times. This chain links TRBV10-3 with TRBJ2-2; D could derive from TRBD1 or TRBD2 (5 bases each). Germline V gene sequence: CDR1 ENHRY, CDR2 SYGVKD. The length of the CDR3 is 15 residues. The V end lost 8 bases, the J end lost 7 bases, and 20 bases lay between the germline ends. The CDR3 nucleotides read TGTGCCATCGGGGGTATGCAAACTATTGTCGGGGAGCTGTTTTTT. Translation gives CAIGGMQTIVGELFF.

This clonotype was recorded a few times. This sequence joins TRBV2 and TRBJ2-3; 8 bases align to TRBD1. V shed 2 bases, J shed 2 bases, and the junction held 3 bases outside the gene matches. CDR3 size: 15 residues. CDR1 and CDR2 from the germline V gene are SNHLY and FYNNEI. The CDR3 region is CASSERDRFTDTQYF. CDR3 DNA sequence: TGTGCCAGCAGTGAAAGGGACAGGTTCACAGATACGCAGTATTTT.

The J gene is TRBJ1-5, the V gene TRBV6-6; 11 bases line up with TRBD1. The V gene's germline CDR1 is MNHNY and CDR2 SVGAGI (reference sequence). V lost 4 bases to trimming and J lost 4 bases; unmatched junction nucleotides: 3. The CDR3 sequence is 15 residues long. The CDR3 loop reads CASSSWDRGNQPQHF. Here the CDR3 DNA reads TGTGCCAGCAGTTCGTGGGACAGGGGGAATCAGCCCCAGCATTTT.

The chain joins TRBV29-1 to TRBJ2-7; D call uncertain. The CDR3 totals 12 residues. Looked up from germline, CDR1 is SQVTM and CDR2 is ANQGSEA. V was trimmed by 6 bases and J by 0 bases, leaving 9 bases between them. In DNA, the CDR3 is TGCAGCGTACGACAAAGCTCCTACGAGCAGTACTTC. This sequence encodes CSVRQSSYEQYF.

V usage is TRBV7-6 and J usage is TRBJ2-7; D tentatively reads TRBD1 or TRBD2 (6 bases each). Trimming removed 5 bases from V and 6 bases from J, with 17 bases in between. This CDR3 has 14 amino acids. Germline CDR1 SGHVS, CDR2 FNYEAQ. The CDR3 nucleotides are TGTGCCAGCAGCCAAGAGCAAGAGGGGGGCGAGCAGTACTTC. Amino acid sequence: CASSQEQEGGEQYF.

As DNA, the CDR3 is TGTGCCAGCAGCACCTATTCGGGAGGGACAGATACGCAGTATTTT. Its protein product is CASSTYSGGTDTQYF. The V gene is TRBV12-3 or TRBV12-4, the J gene TRBJ2-3; 8 nucleotides agree with TRBD2. Trimming at V came to 6 bases and at J to 3 bases, leaving 8 bases not matched to a gene. The CDR3 spans 15 residues.